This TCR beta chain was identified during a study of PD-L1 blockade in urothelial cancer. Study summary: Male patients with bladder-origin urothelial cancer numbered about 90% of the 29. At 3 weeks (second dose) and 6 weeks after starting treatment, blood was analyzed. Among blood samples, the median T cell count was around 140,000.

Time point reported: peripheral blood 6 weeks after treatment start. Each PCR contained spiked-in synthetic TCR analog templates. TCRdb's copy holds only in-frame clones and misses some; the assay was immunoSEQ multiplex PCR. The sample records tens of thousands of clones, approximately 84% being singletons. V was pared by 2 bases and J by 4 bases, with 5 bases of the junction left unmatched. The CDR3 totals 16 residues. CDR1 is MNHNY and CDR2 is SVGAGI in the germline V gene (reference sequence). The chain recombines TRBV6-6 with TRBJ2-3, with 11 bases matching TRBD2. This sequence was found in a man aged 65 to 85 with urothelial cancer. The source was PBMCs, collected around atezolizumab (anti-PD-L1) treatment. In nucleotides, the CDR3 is TGTGCCAGCAGTTACCAGACTAGCGGGATGGCAGATACGCAGTATTTT. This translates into CASSYQTSGMADTQYF.